Below, 24 T cell receptor beta chains from the same sample are listed, as sequenced in a study of blood T cell repertoires in COVID-19. This table comes from immunoSEQ multiplex PCR, and its TCRdb copy is limited to in-frame clones, with some not included. The sample includes approximately 74,000 clones, 80% to 85% of them seen just once. Source material: peripheral blood. These receptor sequences come from a man older than 75 with active or convalescent COVID-19.

The CDR3 bases are TGTGCCAGCAGACCGGGACAGGGACCTTGGGAGACCCAGTACTTC. It codes for CASRPGQGPWETQYF. This chain joins TRBV5-4 and TRBJ2-5; 9 nucleotides agree with TRBD1. The CDR3 runs 15 residues. Germline trimming cut 5 bases from V and 5 bases from J; bases unmatched to any gene: 10. Germline loops: CDR1 SGHNT, CDR2 YYREEE (reference sequence).

The chain has TRBV6-2 or TRBV6-3 and TRBJ1-6; TRBD1 might be the D (6 bases). Germline V gene lookup returns CDR1 MNHEY and CDR2 SVGEGT. Trimming left V 6 bases short and J 7 bases short, with 16 bases between. This CDR3 has 15 amino acids. The DNA of the CDR3 is TGTGCCAGCAGCTCCCGGAGGGGGGGAAATTCACCCCTCCACTTT. This gives the protein CASSSRRGGNSPLHF.

The chain employs TRBV10-3 and TRBJ2-1; 7 nucleotides line up with TRBD2. Germline V gives CDR1 ENHRY, CDR2 SYGVKD. The CDR3 has 13 residues. V dropped 4 bases and J dropped 9; count of bases not matched to a gene: 6. CDR3 region: CAISGTSAGEQFF. The CDR3 coding sequence is TGTGCCATCAGTGGTACTAGCGCGGGTGAGCAGTTCTTC.

The chain joins TRBV6-1 to TRBJ1-2; a possible D gene is TRBD1 (5 bases). The CDR3 is 12 amino acids. The ends were cut back, 3 bases at V and 7 bases at J, with 9 bases in the middle. Looked up from germline, CDR1 is MNHNS and CDR2 is SASEGT. As DNA, the CDR3 is TGTGCCAGCAGTGAGTTGCAGGGTGGCTACACCTTC. Encoded protein: CASSELQGGYTF.

The chain carries TRBV7-9 and TRBJ2-3, with 11 bases aligning to TRBD2. CDR1 is SEHNR and CDR2 is FQNEAQ in the germline V gene (reference sequence). This CDR3 has 16 residues. Trimming cost V 6 bases and J 5 bases; bases outside gene matches: 10. CDR3: CASSFSGRAKEDTQYF. As DNA, the CDR3 is TGTGCCAGCAGTTTTAGCGGGAGGGCCAAAGAAGATACGCAGTATTTT.

The DNA for the CDR3 is TGTGCCAGCAGTCCAACAGGCAGGACTGGAAACACCATATATTTT. This codes for CASSPTGRTGNTIYF. V is TRBV28 and J is TRBJ1-3; maybe TRBD1 (5 bases). The V end lost 5 bases, the J end lost 2 bases, and 13 bases lay between the germline ends. The CDR3 spans 15 residues. CDR1 is MDHEN and CDR2 is SYDVKM in the germline V gene.

In this sample, this clone turned up once. This chain connects TRBV28 to TRBJ2-3; 10 bases agree with TRBD2. The CDR3 is 14 amino acids. Germline assignment: CDR1 MDHEN and CDR2 SYDVKM. Trimming took 5 bases from V and 9 from J; bases not matched to a gene: 8. The CDR3 loop reads CASSTRTTSGTQYF. In DNA, the CDR3 is TGTGCCAGCAGTACCAGGACGACTAGCGGGACGCAGTATTTT.

The chain recombines TRBV2 with TRBJ1-2; 7 bases align to TRBD1. V lost 7 bases and J lost 8; bases outside the gene matches: 16. Per the germline V gene, CDR1 is SNHLY and CDR2 is FYNNEI. The CDR3 totals 15 residues. The DNA for the CDR3 is TGTGCCAGCACCGGGATGTCCAGGGGGTTTGGGGGCTACACCTTC. Residues: CASTGMSRGFGGYTF.

The gene calls are TRBV5-5 and TRBJ2-7; TRBD1 agrees at 9 bases. Germline loops: CDR1 SGHKS, CDR2 YYEKEE (reference sequence). This CDR3 has 15 amino acids. Germline trimming cut 0 bases from V and 2 bases from J; bases unmatched to any gene: 3. CDR3 in amino acids: CASSLGRTGAYEQYF. The CDR3 DNA is TGTGCCAGCAGCTTGGGCCGGACAGGGGCCTACGAGCAGTACTTC. Drawing the rest from reference TRBV5-5 and TRBJ2-7, the complete variable domain is DAGVTQSPTHLIKTRGQQVTLRCSPISGHKSVSWYQQVLGQGPQFIFQYYEKEERGRGNFPDRFSARQFPNYSSELNVNALLLGDSALYLCASSLGRTGAYEQYFGPGTRLTVT.

CDR3 in amino acids: CASSLVPRPGNTIYF. Written as DNA, the CDR3 is TGCGCCAGCAGCTTAGTCCCGAGGCCTGGAAACACCATATATTTT. This chain joins TRBV5-1 and TRBJ1-3; D is ambiguous. Germline V gene lookup returns CDR1 SGHRS and CDR2 YFSETQ. V lost 2 bases and J 2 bases, leaving 11 bases between the germline ends. This CDR3 has 15 residues.

This chain links TRBV19 with TRBJ2-7, with D possibly being TRBD1 (7 bases). Looked up from germline, CDR1 is LNHDA and CDR2 is SQIVND (reference sequence). CDR3 length: 13 amino acids. V lost 5 bases to trimming and J lost 4 bases, with 12 bases between them. DNA of the CDR3: TGTGCCAGTAGTGTGACAGGGACTTACGAGCAGTACTTC. It translates to CASSVTGTYEQYF.

The J gene is TRBJ1-5, the V gene TRBV19; TRBD1 matches 7 bases. The V and J ends lost 1 base and 6 bases, in that order; junction bases with no gene match: 9. This CDR3 region has 16 residues. Germline CDR1 and CDR2: LNHDA and SQIVND (reference sequence). The CDR3 DNA follows: TGTGCCAGTAGTATAGGAACAGGGGAAGTAGGTCAGCCCCAGCATTTT. It codes for CASSIGTGEVGQPQHF.

J is TRBJ1-1 and V is TRBV19; D is unclear. Trimming took off 5 bases at V and 0 bases at J, with 4 bases between the two ends. The length of the CDR3 is 12 residues. Germline CDR1 is LNHDA and CDR2 is SQIVND (reference sequence). In DNA form, the CDR3 reads TGTGCCAGTAGTCAGGTGAACACTGAAGCTTTCTTT. The encoded protein is CASSQVNTEAFF.

V usage is TRBV3-1 (or the pseudogene TRBV3-2) and J usage is TRBJ2-7; D unresolved. The germline gives CDR1 LGHDT, CDR2 YNNKEL (reference sequence). The CDR3 extends over 13 amino acids. V was clipped by 3 bases and J by 4 bases, with 10 bases between them. As DNA, the CDR3 is TGTGCCAGCAGCCAGGCGGTTGCGTACGAGCAGTACTTC. Amino acids: CASSQAVAYEQYF.

This clone was recorded a few times. The CDR3 DNA reads as TGCGCCAGCAGCCAAGTGATTAGCACCGGGGAGCTGTTTTTT. Translated, it gives CASSQVISTGELFF. The chain uses TRBV4-3 and TRBJ2-2, with D unclear. Trimming stripped 1 base from V and 4 bases from J, with 7 bases between. CDR1 and CDR2 from the germline V gene are LGHNA and YSLEER. The CDR3 consists of 14 residues.

This sequence joins TRBV6-5 and TRBJ2-3, with D hard to call. From germline, CDR1 is MNHEY and CDR2 SVGAGI. Trimming stripped 7 bases from V and 2 bases from J, with 10 bases between. CDR3 length equals 13 residues. CDR3 sequence reads: CASTYSHTDTQYF. Written as DNA, the CDR3 is TGTGCCAGCACCTACAGCCACACAGATACGCAGTATTTT.

The gene calls are TRBV11-2 and TRBJ1-4, with unresolved D. With 2 bases removed from V and 7 bases from J, the gap between germline ends came to 8 bases. Germline CDR1 reads SGHAT; CDR2 reads FQNNGV. There are 13 residues in the CDR3. In DNA form, the CDR3 reads TGTGCCAGCAGCTTAATGGGCCGTGAAAAACTGTTTTTT. This sequence encodes CASSLMGREKLFF.

This clone was recorded once. The chain recombines TRBV13 with TRBJ2-6; D is possibly TRBD1 (6 bases). This CDR3 is built from 18 residues. Trimming took 3 bases from V and 0 from J, leaving 15 bases between them. CDR1 and CDR2 from the germline V gene are PRHDT and FYEKMQ (reference sequence). The CDR3 bases are TGTGCCAGCAGCTTTACCTCGACAGGACTCTCTGGGGCCAACGTCCTGACTTTC. It is translated as CASSFTSTGLSGANVLTF.

This sequence joins TRBV27 and TRBJ2-7; 7 bases map to TRBD1. CDR1 and CDR2 from the germline V gene are MNHEY and SMNVEV (reference sequence). The CDR3 is 13 residues long. The J segment lost 3 bases and the V segment lost 7 bases, leaving 6 bases of the junction unmatched. The CDR3 DNA reads TGTGCCAGCAAGCGGACAGGAGTCTACGAGCAGTACTTC. Protein product: CASKRTGVYEQYF.

V and J are TRBV21-1 and TRBJ2-7; the DNA was not used to check the table's D call, TRBD2. TRBV21-1 is designated a pseudogene. CDR3 size: 15 residues. In DNA form, the CDR3 reads TGTGCCAGCAGCACTCGACCCATCGCGAGGCACGAGCAGTACTTC. Translated: CASSTRPIARHEQYF.

V is TRBV10-3 and J is TRBJ1-2; 10 nucleotides match TRBD1. This CDR3 region has 16 residues. V shed 0 bases, J shed 4 bases, and the junction held 5 bases outside the gene matches. Germline loops: CDR1 ENHRY, CDR2 SYGVKD. CDR3 sequence: CAISESGGQGPYGYTF. CDR3 coding DNA: TGTGCCATCAGTGAGTCCGGGGGACAGGGGCCCTATGGCTACACCTTC.

The gene calls are TRBV7-2 and TRBJ2-5; 12 positions agree with TRBD2. This CDR3 comprises 20 residues. The junction had 16 bases not matched to a gene; V was cut back by 0 bases and J by 5 bases. Germline lookup yields CDR1 SGHTA and CDR2 FQGNSA. This CDR3 reads CASSLARLPRLAGEGETQYF. The CDR3 DNA sequence: TGTGCCAGCAGCTTAGCAAGGCTTCCTAGACTAGCGGGAGAGGGTGAGACCCAGTACTTC.

This rearrangement joins TRBV4-2 to TRBJ1-2, with 7 nucleotides matching TRBD1. Looked up from germline, CDR1 is LGHNA and CDR2 is YNFKEQ. This CDR3 contains 15 residues. Germline trimming cut 0 bases from V and 2 bases from J; bases unmatched to any gene: 3. In nucleotides, the CDR3 is TGTGCCAGCAGCCAAGAGGGACAGAAGAACTATGGCTACACCTTC. It codes for CASSQEGQKNYGYTF.

The chain uses TRBV4-2 and TRBJ2-2, with D maybe TRBD1 (6 bases). The V gene lost 6 bases and the J gene lost 7 bases, with 24 bases spanning the gap. The CDR3 length is 17 residues. Germline V gene data show CDR1 as LGHNA and CDR2 as YNFKEQ. The CDR3 coding sequence is TGTGCCAGCAGTGTAGGTCCCCAACAGGGAATTGACGGGGAGCTGTTTTTT. Translating gives CASSVGPQQGIDGELFF.